This T cell receptor (delta chain) was profiled in a study of γδ T cells in repeated Plasmodium falciparum infection. Study-wide background: Malaria-naive adults were infected with P. falciparum NF54 four times over approximately 600 days. Samples were taken at baseline, before some infections, and 21 days after each.

As to this clone: TCRdb shows a much larger clone's protein in place of this DNA's translation, and the two differ at residues 9 and 12, likely through a read error; the protein shown is translated from the DNA.

TRG and TRD sequences were obtained from every sorted gammadelta sample. TCRdb reprocessed the multiplex PCR reads through CATT. Among some 100,000 delta-chain clones listed, more than 1.4% were seen once. The sample taken for sequencing was gamma-delta T cells from blood. This TCR derives from a pool of human donors (malaria-infected and uninfected, not separated).

The CDR3 reads CALGEWFGTDKPIF. The CDR3 DNA sequence: TGTGCTCTTGGGGAATGGTTTGGCACCGATAAACCCATCTTT. No J gene call was made, and the V gene is TRDV1. Germline V gene data show CDR1 as TSWWSYY and CDR2 as QGS. The CDR3 is 14 residues long.